This T cell receptor beta chain was sequenced for a study of blood T cells in healthy people across ages. Germline V gene data show CDR1 as MDHEN and CDR2 as SYDVKM. This CDR3 has 19 amino acids. The ends lost 2 bases at V and 5 bases at J; junction bases unmatched: 14. A second roughly 7 to 11 cycle PCR used barcoded and J-beta primers. MiXCR, run by TCRdb on the 5' RACE reads, gives a single entry per CDR3 protein. The table lists roughly 720,000 distinct CDR3 sequences, roughly 50% of them singletons. The rearrangement links TRBV28 to TRBJ2-5; 13 nucleotides align to TRBD2. The specimen sequenced was blood. The sequence was obtained from a man at least 80 years old in good health. The CDR3, as DNA: TGTGCCAGCAGTTTACGTGGGGGGACTAGCGGGGCCCCCCGGGAGACCCAGTACTTC. Its translation is CASSLRGGTSGAPRETQYF.